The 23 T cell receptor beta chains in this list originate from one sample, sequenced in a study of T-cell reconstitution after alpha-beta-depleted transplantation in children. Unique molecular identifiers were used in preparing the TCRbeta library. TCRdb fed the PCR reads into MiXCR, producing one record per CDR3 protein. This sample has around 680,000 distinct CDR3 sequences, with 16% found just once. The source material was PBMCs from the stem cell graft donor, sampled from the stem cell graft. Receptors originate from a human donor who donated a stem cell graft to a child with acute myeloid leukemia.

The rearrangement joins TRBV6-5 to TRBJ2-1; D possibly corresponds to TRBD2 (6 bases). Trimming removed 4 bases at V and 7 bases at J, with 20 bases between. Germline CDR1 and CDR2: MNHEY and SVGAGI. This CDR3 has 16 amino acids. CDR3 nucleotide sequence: TGTGCCAGCAGTTCCTGGGCGACGGGGAGGAGGAATGAGCAGTTCTTC. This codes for CASSSWATGRRNEQFF.

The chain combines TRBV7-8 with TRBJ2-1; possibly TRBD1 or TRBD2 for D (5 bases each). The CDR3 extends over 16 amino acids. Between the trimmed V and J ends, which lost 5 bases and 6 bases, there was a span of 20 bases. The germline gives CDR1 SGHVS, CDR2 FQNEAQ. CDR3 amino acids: CASSPTWQRGFNEQFF. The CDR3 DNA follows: TGTGCCAGCAGCCCAACCTGGCAGAGGGGTTTCAATGAGCAGTTCTTC.

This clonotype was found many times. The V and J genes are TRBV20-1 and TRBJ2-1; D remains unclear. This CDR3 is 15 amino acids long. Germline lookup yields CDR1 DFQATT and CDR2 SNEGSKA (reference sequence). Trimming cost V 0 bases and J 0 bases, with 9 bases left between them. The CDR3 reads CSARDVSSSYNEQFF. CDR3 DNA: TGCAGTGCTAGAGATGTGAGTAGCTCCTACAATGAGCAGTTCTTC.

CDR3 in amino acids: CASSSRDRISDTQYF. The CDR3 bases are TGCGCCAGCAGCTCCCGGGACAGGATATCAGATACGCAGTATTTT. The gene calls are TRBV5-1 and TRBJ2-3, with 8 bases that match TRBD1. CDR3 length: 15 residues. Trimming cost V 3 bases and J 4 bases; bases outside gene matches: 7. Germline-derived CDR1 and CDR2 are SGHRS and YFSETQ.

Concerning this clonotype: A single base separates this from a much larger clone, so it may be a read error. CDR3 loop: CSARVAGEAFF. DNA for the CDR3: TGCAGTGCTAGGGTTGCAGGTGAAGCTTTCTTT. The rearrangement uses TRBV20-1 and TRBJ1-1; no clear D. This CDR3 has 11 residues. Germline values: CDR1 DFQATT, CDR2 SNEGSKA (reference sequence). V lost 3 bases and J 7 bases, leaving 9 bases between the germline ends.

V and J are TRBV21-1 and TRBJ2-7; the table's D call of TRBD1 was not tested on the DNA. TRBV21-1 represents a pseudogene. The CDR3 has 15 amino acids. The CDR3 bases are TGTGCCAGCACCCCCTCAGACGGACTCAGATACGAGCAGTACGTC. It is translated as CASTPSDGLRYEQYV.

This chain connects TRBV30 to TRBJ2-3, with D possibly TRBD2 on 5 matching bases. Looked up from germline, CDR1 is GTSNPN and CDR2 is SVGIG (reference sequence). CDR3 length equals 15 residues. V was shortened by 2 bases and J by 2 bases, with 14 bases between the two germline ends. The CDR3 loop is CAWSKRAPITDTQYF. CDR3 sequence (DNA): TGTGCCTGGAGTAAGAGGGCTCCTATCACAGATACGCAGTATTTT.

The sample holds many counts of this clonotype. The DNA for the CDR3 is TGTGCCAGCAGCCCCTCGGGAGGAAGCCAAGAGACCCAGTACTTC. It specifies CASSPSGGSQETQYF. The J gene is TRBJ2-5, the V gene TRBV5-5, with 7 bases fitting TRBD2. CDR1 and CDR2 from the germline V gene are SGHKS and YYEKEE (reference sequence). The ends lost 4 bases at V and 1 base at J; junction bases unmatched: 7. There are 15 residues in the CDR3.

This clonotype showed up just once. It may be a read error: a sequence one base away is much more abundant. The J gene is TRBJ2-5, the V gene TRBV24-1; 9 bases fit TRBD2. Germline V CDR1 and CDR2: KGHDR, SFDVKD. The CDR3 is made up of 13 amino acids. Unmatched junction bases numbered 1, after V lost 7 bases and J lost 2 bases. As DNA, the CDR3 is TGTGCCACCAGGGGACTAGCTCAAGAGACCCAGTACTTC. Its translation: CATRGLAQETQYF.

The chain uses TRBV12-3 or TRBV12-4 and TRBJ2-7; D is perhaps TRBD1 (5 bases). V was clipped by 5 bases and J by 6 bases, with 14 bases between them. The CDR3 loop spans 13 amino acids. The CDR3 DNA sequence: TGTGCCAGCAGTCTTCAACAGGTCTCCGAGCAGTACTTC. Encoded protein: CASSLQQVSEQYF.

CDR3 loop: CASSPDITSTDTQYF. In nucleotides, the CDR3 is TGTGCCAGCTCACCGGACATTACTAGCACAGATACGCAGTATTTT. The rearrangement joins TRBV18 to TRBJ2-3; D may be TRBD1 (5 bases). Germline V gene lookup returns CDR1 KGHSH and CDR2 LQKENI. CDR3 size: 15 residues. The ends were cut back, 3 bases at V and 0 bases at J, with 10 bases in the middle. Full variable domain (outside the CDR3, taken from reference TRBV18 and TRBJ2-3): NAGVMQNPRHLVRRRGQEARLRCSPMKGHSHVYWYRQLPEEGLKFMVYLQKENIIDESGMPKERFSAEFPKEGPSILRIQQVVRGDSAAYFCASSPDITSTDTQYFGPGTRLTVL.

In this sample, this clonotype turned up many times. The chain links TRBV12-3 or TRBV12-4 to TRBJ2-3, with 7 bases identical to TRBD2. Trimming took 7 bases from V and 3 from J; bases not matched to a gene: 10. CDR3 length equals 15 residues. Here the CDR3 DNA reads TGTGCCAGCACCCTAGGACTAGGAGTGACAGATACGCAGTATTTT. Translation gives CASTLGLGVTDTQYF.

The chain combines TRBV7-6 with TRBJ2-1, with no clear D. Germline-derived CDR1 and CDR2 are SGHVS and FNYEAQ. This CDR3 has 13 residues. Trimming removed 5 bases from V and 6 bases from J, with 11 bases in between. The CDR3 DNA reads TGTGCCAGCAGCCATGGAGTAGGCAATGAGCAGTTCTTC. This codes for CASSHGVGNEQFF.

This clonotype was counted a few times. The DNA for the CDR3 is TGCAGTGCCCCGGATGGCGGGACTGGTCGGAATTCACCCCTCCACTTT. Translating it yields CSAPDGGTGRNSPLHF. J is TRBJ1-6 and V is TRBV20-1; tentatively, D is TRBD1 (5 bases). V was pared by 6 bases and J by 7 bases, with 22 bases between. The CDR3 totals 16 residues. CDR1 is DFQATT and CDR2 is SNEGSKA in the germline V gene (reference sequence).

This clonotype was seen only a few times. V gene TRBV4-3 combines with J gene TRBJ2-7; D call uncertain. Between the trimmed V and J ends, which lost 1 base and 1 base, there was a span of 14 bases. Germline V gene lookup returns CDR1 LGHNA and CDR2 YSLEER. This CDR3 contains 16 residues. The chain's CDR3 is CASSQGTNGPSYEQYF. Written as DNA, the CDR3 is TGCGCCAGCAGCCAAGGGACCAACGGACCTTCCTACGAGCAGTACTTC.

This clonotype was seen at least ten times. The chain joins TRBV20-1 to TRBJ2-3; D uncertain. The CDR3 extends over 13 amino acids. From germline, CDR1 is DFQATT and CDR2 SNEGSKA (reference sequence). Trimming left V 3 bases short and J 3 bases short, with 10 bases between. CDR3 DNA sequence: TGCAGTGCTAGGGGTCCTAGGACAGATACGCAGTATTTT. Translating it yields CSARGPRTDTQYF.

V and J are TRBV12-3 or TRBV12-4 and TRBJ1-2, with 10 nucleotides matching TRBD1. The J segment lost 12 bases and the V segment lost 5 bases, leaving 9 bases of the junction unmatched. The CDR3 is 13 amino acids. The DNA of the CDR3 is TGTGCCAGCAGTCCTCCGGACAGGGGGTTACACACCTTC. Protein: CASSPPDRGLHTF.

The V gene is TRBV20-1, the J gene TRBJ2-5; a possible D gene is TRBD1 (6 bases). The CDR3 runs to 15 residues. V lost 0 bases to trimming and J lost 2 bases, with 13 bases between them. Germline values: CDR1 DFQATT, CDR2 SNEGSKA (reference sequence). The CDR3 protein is CSARDVSRGQETQYF. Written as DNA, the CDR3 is TGCAGTGCTAGAGATGTCTCCAGGGGTCAAGAGACCCAGTACTTC.

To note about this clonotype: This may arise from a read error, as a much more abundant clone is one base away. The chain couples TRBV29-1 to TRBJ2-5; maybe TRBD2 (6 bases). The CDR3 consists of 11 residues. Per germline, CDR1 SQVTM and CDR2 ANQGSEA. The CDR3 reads CSAITRTTRHF. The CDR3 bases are TGCAGCGCAATCACCCGGACTACCCGACACTTC.

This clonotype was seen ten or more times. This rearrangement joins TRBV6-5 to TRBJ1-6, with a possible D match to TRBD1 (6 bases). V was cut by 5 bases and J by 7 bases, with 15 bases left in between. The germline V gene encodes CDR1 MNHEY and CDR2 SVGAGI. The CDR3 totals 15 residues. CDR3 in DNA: TGTGCCAGCAGTCTCTCCGGGACACTCAATTCACCCCTCCACTTT. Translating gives CASSLSGTLNSPLHF.

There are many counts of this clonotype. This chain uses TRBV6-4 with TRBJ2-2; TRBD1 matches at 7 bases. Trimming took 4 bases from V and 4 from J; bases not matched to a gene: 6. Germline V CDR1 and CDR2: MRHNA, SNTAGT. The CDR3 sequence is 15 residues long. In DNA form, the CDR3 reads TGTGCCAGCAGTGCCGAACAGGGGATCACCGGGGAGCTGTTTTTT. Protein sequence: CASSAEQGITGELFF.

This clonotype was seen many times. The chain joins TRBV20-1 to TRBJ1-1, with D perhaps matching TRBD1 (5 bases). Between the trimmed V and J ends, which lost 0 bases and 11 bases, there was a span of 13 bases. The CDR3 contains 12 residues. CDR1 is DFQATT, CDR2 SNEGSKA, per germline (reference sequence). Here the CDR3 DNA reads TGCAGTGCTAGAGATGGAGAAGGGACTGCTTTCTTT. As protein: CSARDGEGTAFF.

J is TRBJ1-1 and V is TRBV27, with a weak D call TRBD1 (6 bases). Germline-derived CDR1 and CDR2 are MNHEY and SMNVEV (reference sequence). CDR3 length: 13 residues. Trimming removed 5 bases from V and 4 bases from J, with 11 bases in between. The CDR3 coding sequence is TGTGCCAGCAGTCAAGGGGGGTCCACTGAAGCTTTCTTT. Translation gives CASSQGGSTEAFF.